Listed below are T cell receptor beta chains from one sample, sequenced in a study of blood T cell repertoires in COVID-19. Only in-frame clones appear in the TCRdb table, and some are missing; sequencing was by immunoSEQ multiplex PCR. The sample holds about 58,000 clones, 89% seen once. Sequencing was performed on peripheral blood. The receptor set was obtained from a woman aged 55 to 70 with active COVID-19. Both conserved end residues are trimmed from each CDR3. Fields, in order: V gene, clone size, D gene, CDR3 protein. D genes are given only for firm matches. Size values are once, few and many counts, or a class for expanded clones, and some rows have none.

V: TRBV6-4
size: .
D: TRBD2
CDR3: ASRPLAGVTDTQY

V: TRBV5-1
size: .
D: .
CDR3: ASSLESQQGWNEQF

V: TRBV12-3/TRBV12-4
size: .
D: .
CDR3: ASSLTGLYEQY

V: TRBV5-1
size: .
D: .
CDR3: ASRRDTGINQPQH

V: TRBV5-4
size: .
D: TRBD1
CDR3: ASSKGTKTGYGYT

V: TRBV4-1
size: .
D: TRBD2
CDR3: ASSQEQRGPHWGQF

V: TRBV7-2
size: .
D: .
CDR3: ASSLSVGLH

V: TRBV7-3
size: .
D: .
CDR3: ASSLMGRYSGNTIY

V: TRBV2
size: .
D: .
CDR3: ASSGAWTQY

V: TRBV7-3
size: .
D: .
CDR3: ASRRGAT

V: TRBV18
size: .
D: TRBD2
CDR3: ASSPGGTGANVLT

V: TRBV6-5
size: .
D: .
CDR3: AARGVSYEQY

V: TRBV28
size: .
D: TRBD1
CDR3: ASRTRGQGRQF

V: TRBV9
size: .
D: TRBD1
CDR3: ASSWGQGVDEQF

V: TRBV19
size: .
D: TRBD1
CDR3: ASSSRDRDPWEQY

V: TRBV27
size: .
D: TRBD1
CDR3: ASRKGAYGYT

V: TRBV4-3
size: .
D: TRBD1
CDR3: ASSQGQIGTEAF

V: TRBV25-1
size: .
D: TRBD1
CDR3: ASSEDRGSYEQY

V: TRBV21-1
size: few
D: .
CDR3: ASSPADPGTGGEDYGYT

V: TRBV4-2
size: .
D: TRBD2
CDR3: ASSQGEGQRTGELF

V: TRBV27
size: .
D: .
CDR3: ASSFQAPYNEQF

V: TRBV5-1
size: .
D: .
CDR3: ASSFGEPLFPGNTIY

V: TRBV5-8
size: .
D: .
CDR3: ASSRYDTEAF

V: TRBV12-3/TRBV12-4
size: once
D: .
CDR3: ASTQGGFSPLH

V: TRBV3-1/TRBV3-2
size: .
D: TRBD1
CDR3: ASSQPGQVPNTGELF

V: TRBV7-2
size: once
D: TRBD2
CDR3: ASSLVAGGRNSYEQY

V: TRBV7-6
size: .
D: TRBD2
CDR3: ASSPLLAGGNEQF

V: TRBV19
size: .
D: TRBD1
CDR3: ASSPTGTGYNEQF

V: TRBV3-1/TRBV3-2
size: once
D: TRBD1
CDR3: ASSSGQGWKSQETQY

V: TRBV9
size: .
D: .
CDR3: ASSVEGVGYGNTIY

V: TRBV5-1
size: .
D: TRBD1
CDR3: ASSFRGQDQETQY

V: TRBV11-2
size: .
D: .
CDR3: ASSSTRSNEKLF

V: TRBV6-5
size: .
D: .
CDR3: ASQGDGYT

V: TRBV18
size: .
D: .
CDR3: ASSPLTDNEQF

V: TRBV5-1
size: .
D: TRBD1
CDR3: ASSLATGGSYEQY

V: TRBV6-2/TRBV6-3
size: .
D: TRBD2
CDR3: ASSLYSGGARGSYNEQF

V: TRBV7-8
size: few
D: .
CDR3: ASSLGGAAGGYNSPLH

V: TRBV27
size: .
D: TRBD2
CDR3: ASSLLAGGPYEQF

V: TRBV18
size: .
D: .
CDR3: ASSPLLQGMNTEAF

V: TRBV11-3
size: .
D: .
CDR3: ASSSGLKQY

V: TRBV7-9
size: .
D: TRBD1
CDR3: ASSSWTGYGYT

V: TRBV27
size: .
D: .
CDR3: ASSLNGQMGPQH

V: TRBV5-6
size: .
D: TRBD2
CDR3: ASSRELALNTGELF

V: TRBV5-1
size: .
D: TRBD1
CDR3: ASSSGDRGRRTEAF

V: TRBV9
size: .
D: TRBD1
CDR3: ASSGQGVADTQY

V: TRBV7-7
size: .
D: TRBD1
CDR3: ASSLGGTVGETQY

V: TRBV7-2
size: .
D: .
CDR3: ASSLARGRGGMSGNTIY

V: TRBV2
size: .
D: TRBD1
CDR3: ASISDRANEKLF